This TCR beta chain was found in a study of immune heterogeneity within non-small cell lung tumors. Study as a whole: With respect to histology, the tumors encompassed several squamous cell carcinomas, more than nine non-squamous carcinomas and 1 not otherwise specified.

It was a multiplex PCR that amplified TCR beta CDR3, with 32 V and 13 J primers. TCRdb reprocessed the multiplex PCR reads via MiXCR and lists one record per CDR3 protein. The sample yields around 9,700 distinct CDR3 sequences, around 21% seen once. Trimming cost V 6 bases and J 4 bases, with 15 bases left between them. The CDR3 length is 14 residues. Germline CDR1 MNHNS, CDR2 SASEGT. Bulk tumor genomic DNA was the template, and each sample received around 650 ng. Biopsies, several per primary tumor and spaced far apart, were collected during surgery. Patients had untreated, newly diagnosed non-small cell lung cancer and underwent curative surgery.

The chain recombines TRBV6-1 with TRBJ1-1; D unclear. The sample was lung tumor tissue. The TCR originated in a man in his sixties with non-small cell lung cancer. DNA of the CDR3: TGTGCCAGCAGACCCTCGGAGCGGAGCACTGAAGCTTTCTTT. Translating it yields CASRPSERSTEAFF.